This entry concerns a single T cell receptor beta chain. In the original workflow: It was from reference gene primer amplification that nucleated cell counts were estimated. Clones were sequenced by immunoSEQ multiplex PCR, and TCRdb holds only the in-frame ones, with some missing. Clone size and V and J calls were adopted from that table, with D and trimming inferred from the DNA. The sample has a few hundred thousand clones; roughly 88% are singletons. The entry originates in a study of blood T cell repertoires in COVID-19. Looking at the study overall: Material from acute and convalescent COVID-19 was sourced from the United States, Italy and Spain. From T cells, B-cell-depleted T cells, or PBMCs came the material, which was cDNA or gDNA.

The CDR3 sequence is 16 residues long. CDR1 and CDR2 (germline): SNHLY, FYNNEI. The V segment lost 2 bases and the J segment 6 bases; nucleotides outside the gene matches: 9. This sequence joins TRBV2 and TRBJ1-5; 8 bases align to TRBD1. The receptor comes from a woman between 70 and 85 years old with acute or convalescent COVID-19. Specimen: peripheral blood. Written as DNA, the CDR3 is TGTGCCAGCAGTGAAAGATGGTCAGGGGGCGGTCAGCCCCAGCATTTT. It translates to CASSERWSGGGQPQHF.